Described below is a single TCR beta chain sequence and its context. The data belong to a study of blood T cell repertoires in COVID-19. About the study: Both acute and convalescent COVID-19 samples were obtained from the United States, Italy and Spain.

Trimming removed 2 bases from V and 7 bases from J, with 21 bases in between. Germline CDR1 SGHTA, CDR2 FQGNSA. This CDR3 is 18 amino acids long. This table comes from immunoSEQ multiplex PCR, and its TCRdb copy is limited to in-frame clones, with some not included. The data show 150,000 to 190,000 clones, with about four fifths seen just once and around 3.5% held by the top ten. This receptor was obtained from a woman aged 80 or over with acute or convalescent COVID-19. Source material: peripheral blood. The chain combines TRBV7-2 with TRBJ1-6; D gene unclear. The CDR3 nucleotides are TGTGCCAGCAGCTTATTTATGGTTGGCGGCATAGAGAATTCACCCCTCCACTTT. Protein: CASSLFMVGGIENSPLHF.